One TCR beta chain is described in this entry. Its target is unknown. These data belong to a study of T cells in Graves' hyperthyroidism and ophthalmopathy. General study points: Peripheral blood also featured most of the thyroid clonotypes expanded above 0.001.

Amplified regions were TCR beta CDR3 sequences from RNA transcripts. Using the HTBI primer set, a first-round RT-PCR was run on the TCR CDR3. A single record per CDR3 protein comes from TCRdb applying MiXCR to the multiplex PCR reads. The data contain about 700,000 distinct CDR3 sequences, 45% of them singletons. Germline values: CDR1 MNHEY, CDR2 SVGAGI. The V and J ends lost 5 bases and 5 bases, in that order; junction bases with no gene match: 6. This CDR3 contains 14 residues. Exclusions: uncontrolled infection, other autoimmune disease, pregnancy, lactation. What was sequenced was peripheral blood or thyroid tissue (not recorded which). The source is an adult man with Graves' disease, either hyperthyroidism or ophthalmopathy (not recorded which). This sequence joins TRBV6-5 and TRBJ1-5; 7 bases map to TRBD1. The chain's CDR3 is CASSRDSFYQPQHF. The CDR3 region has the DNA TGTGCCAGCAGTCGGGACAGCTTTTATCAGCCCCAGCATTTT.